This paragraph covers one TCR beta chain sequence. This specimen comes from a study of blood T cell repertoires in COVID-19. As for the study in general: Whether acute or convalescent, the COVID-19 samples came from the United States, Italy and Spain.

In the source study's methods: How many nucleated cells were present was estimated from reference gene primer amplification. TCRdb's table, derived via immunoSEQ multiplex PCR, lists solely in-frame clones and lacks some. Clonal size and the V and J genes are those of that table, whereas D and trimming came from the DNA. Here the sample spans 300,000 to 400,000 clones, 88% being singletons. V gave up 2 bases and J gave up 4 bases, with 12 bases separating them. CDR1 and CDR2 from the germline V gene are MDHEN and SYDVKM. The CDR3 is 14 amino acids. Participants were aged about 18 to 89 years from approximately 25 US areas.

V usage is TRBV28 and J usage is TRBJ2-7, with D perhaps TRBD1 (6 bases). This TCR came from a man younger than 40 who had recovered from COVID-19. Sequenced material: PBMCs or T cells enriched from blood (not recorded which). The CDR3 region is CASSLVGTLYEQYF. CDR3 nucleotide sequence: TGTGCCAGCAGTTTAGTGGGGACACTTTACGAGCAGTACTTC. Drawing the rest from reference TRBV28 and TRBJ2-7, the complete variable domain is DVKVTQSSRYLVKRTGEKVFLECVQDMDHENMFWYRQDPGLGLRLIYFSYDVKMKEKGDIPEGYSVSREKKERFSLILESASTNQTSMYLCASSLVGTLYEQYFGPGTRLTVT.